The 5 T cell receptor beta chains listed next were all sequenced from one sample in a study of blood T cells in healthy people across ages. The second PCR ran roughly 7 to 11 cycles with a sample-barcoded 5' primer and J-beta primers. Each CDR3 protein gets one entry after TCRdb re-called the 5' RACE reads with MiXCR. There are some 800,000 distinct CDR3 sequences in the sample; more than 40% occur only once, and about 21% lies in the top ten. Specimen: blood. The receptors were gathered from a man between 60 and 75 years old in good health.

V usage is TRBV7-9 and J usage is TRBJ1-6; D is ambiguous. V lost 3 bases and J 10 bases, leaving 7 bases between the germline ends. Germline V gives CDR1 SEHNR, CDR2 FQNEAQ (reference sequence). The CDR3 extends over 12 amino acids. CDR3 region: CASSFGESPLHF. Written as DNA, the CDR3 is TGTGCCAGCAGCTTCGGTGAATCACCCCTCCACTTT.

This clonotype showed up just a few times. The chain uses TRBV24-1 and TRBJ2-7, with D maybe TRBD2 (5 bases). This CDR3 is built from 13 residues. From germline, CDR1 is KGHDR and CDR2 SFDVKD. The ends were cut back, 2 bases at V and 6 bases at J, with 10 bases in the middle. The CDR3 DNA is TGTGCCACCAGTGATTCTGGGCGGGCCGAGCAGTACTTC. Amino acids: CATSDSGRAEQYF.

The chain is built from TRBV29-1 and TRBJ2-7; no clear D. Deletions cut 4 bases from V and 4 bases from J, with 8 bases between. Germline assignment: CDR1 SQVTM and CDR2 ANQGSEA. This CDR3 spans 11 amino acids. This CDR3 reads CSVGVWYEQYF. The DNA for the CDR3 is TGCAGCGTTGGAGTTTGGTACGAGCAGTACTTC.

This rearrangement joins TRBV5-6 to TRBJ2-4; a possible D gene is TRBD1 (6 bases). TRBJ2-7 matches the DNA end more closely, so the J call is doubtful. CDR3 length equals 14 residues. CDR1 and CDR2 from the germline V gene are SGHDT and YYEEEE. CDR3 DNA: TGTGCCAGCCTCGAAAGGGGGATGCCCTACGAGCAGTACTTC. Protein product: CASLERGMPYEQYF.

CDR3 residues: CASSRGGAGVTEAFF. Written as DNA, the CDR3 is TGTGCCAGCAGCCGAGGGGGGGCTGGGGTCACTGAAGCTTTCTTT. V usage is TRBV14 and J usage is TRBJ1-1; a possible D gene is TRBD1 (6 bases). The germline CDR1 and CDR2 sequences are SGHDN and FVKESK. Trimming cost V 4 bases and J 4 bases, with 16 bases left between them. The CDR3 length is 15 residues.